This entry lists 28 T cell receptor beta chains sequenced from one sample in a study. TCRdb processed the 5' RACE reads anew with MiXCR; each CDR3 protein has one entry. The sample yields around 30,000 distinct CDR3 sequences, 20% to 30% seen once. The sorted Tregs were CD4+CD25+CD127-/low cells. Source material: tumor-infiltrating Tregs sorted from the breast tumor. Every receptor here comes from a female donor with breast cancer.

This clonotype has a single count. This chain joins TRBV6-5 and TRBJ2-7; 7 nucleotides match TRBD2. This CDR3 spans 16 amino acids. Germline V lookup: CDR1 MNHEY, CDR2 SVGAGI. After removal of 4 bases from V and 2 bases from J, the junction contained 11 bases not matched to a gene. DNA of the CDR3: TGTGCCAGCAGTTTTAGCAACCGGGACTATCCCTACGAGCAGTACTTC. Translating it yields CASSFSNRDYPYEQYF.

As for this clonotype: A read error may be the cause here, since a much bigger clone is one base away. The rearrangement joins TRBV29-1 to TRBJ2-3, with 8 bases aligning to TRBD1. Germline assignment: CDR1 SQVTM and CDR2 ANQGSEA. V was pared by 4 bases and J by 3 bases, with 6 bases of the junction left unmatched. This CDR3 has 14 residues. Here the CDR3 reads CSVGRQGKTDTQYF. The CDR3 nucleotides read TGCAGCGTTGGTCGACAGGGGAAAACAGATACGCAGTATTTT.

In this sample, this clonotype is medium-sized. V is TRBV24-1 and J is TRBJ1-5, with D hard to call. The CDR3 extends over 14 amino acids. The V gene's germline CDR1 is KGHDR and CDR2 SFDVKD. Trimming took 8 bases from V and 9 from J, leaving 19 bases between them. The CDR3 loop is CATKVSIRQRPQHF. CDR3 DNA: TGTGCCACCAAGGTGTCAATAAGACAACGGCCCCAGCATTTT.

Only a few counts were recorded for this clonotype. The chain is built from TRBV20-1 and TRBJ2-1; TRBD2 aligns across 11 bases. The V gene's germline CDR1 is DFQATT and CDR2 SNEGSKA (reference sequence). The CDR3 has 14 amino acids. Losses at the gene ends were 3 bases for V and 9 bases for J; bases not matched to a gene: 7. Here the CDR3 reads CSARNSGRGPEQFF. In DNA form, the CDR3 reads TGCAGTGCTAGGAATAGCGGGAGGGGTCCTGAGCAGTTCTTC.

This clonotype was counted many times. A junction boundary mismatches the germline segment, possibly from a read error. The chain carries TRBV7-7 and TRBJ2-5; weak D call: TRBD2 (5 bases). Germline V CDR1 and CDR2: SSHAT, FNYEAQ (reference sequence). The CDR3 loop spans 15 amino acids. The DNA of the CDR3 is TGTGCTAGCAGCCCGGGAACCACCAAACAAGAGACCCAGTACTTC. Translated: CASSPGTTKQETQYF.

The chain couples TRBV14 to TRBJ1-1; 10 bases fit TRBD1. With 7 bases clipped from V and 4 bases from J, the junction kept 9 bases outside the gene matches. The germline V gene encodes CDR1 SGHDN and CDR2 FVKESK. The CDR3 loop spans 15 amino acids. The CDR3 nucleotides read TGTGCCAGCACCCGGACAGGGGGGGACGTCACTGAAGCTTTCTTT. It yields the protein CASTRTGGDVTEAFF.

This clonotype was counted at least ten times. The rearrangement joins TRBV5-1 to TRBJ2-3; a possible D gene is TRBD1 (5 bases). Germline CDR1 is SGHRS and CDR2 is YFSETQ. The CDR3 runs to 14 residues. V was clipped by 2 bases and J by 0 bases, with 7 bases between them. CDR3 amino acids: CASSFGQSTDTQYF. The CDR3 nucleotides are TGCGCCAGCAGCTTTGGACAAAGCACAGATACGCAGTATTTT.

There are a few counts of this clonotype. A much larger clone differs from this one at a single base, so this may be a read error. This chain links TRBV5-1 with TRBJ2-1, with D uncertain. The ends were cut back, 5 bases at V and 3 bases at J, with 9 bases in the middle. The length of the CDR3 is 13 residues. CDR1 SGHRS and CDR2 YFSETQ come from the germline V gene. The DNA for the CDR3 is TGCGCCAGCAGTGCACACAGCTACAATGAGCAGTTCTTC. It encodes CASSAHSYNEQFF.

This rearrangement joins TRBV6-5 to TRBJ2-4; 12 positions match TRBD2. Per germline, CDR1 MNHEY and CDR2 SVGAGI. Germline trimming cut 6 bases from V and 2 bases from J; bases unmatched to any gene: 5. The CDR3 covers 16 residues. CDR3 nucleotide sequence: TGTGCCAGCAGCCGACTAGCGGGAGACTCCAAAAACATTCAGTACTTC. Protein product: CASSRLAGDSKNIQYF.

This clonotype was picked up many times. V gene TRBV4-1 combines with J gene TRBJ1-1; 7 nucleotides agree with TRBD1. The germline V gene encodes CDR1 MGHRA and CDR2 YSYEKL. The junction had 16 bases not matched to a gene; V was cut back by 6 bases and J by 6 bases. This CDR3 has 16 residues. CDR3 DNA sequence: TGCGCCAGCAGGGAAGGGACAGCCCAGCCGGGGGCTGAAGCTTTCTTT. It codes for CASREGTAQPGAEAFF.

This chain uses TRBV7-8 with TRBJ1-5; no definite D call. With 0 bases removed from V and 0 bases from J, the gap between germline ends came to 15 bases. The CDR3 spans 18 residues. Germline CDR1 is SGHVS and CDR2 is FQNEAQ. The CDR3: CASSLARFGVGSNQPQHF. The DNA of the CDR3 is TGTGCCAGCAGCTTAGCGCGGTTCGGGGTCGGTAGCAATCAGCCCCAGCATTTT.

This clonotype is medium-sized in the sample. The V gene is TRBV29-1, the J gene TRBJ2-2; no clear D. Trimming left V 4 bases short and J 0 bases short, with 6 bases between. CDR1 SQVTM and CDR2 ANQGSEA come from the germline V gene. The CDR3 is made up of 13 amino acids. The CDR3 spells CSVGLANTGELFF. As DNA, the CDR3 is TGCAGCGTTGGTCTCGCGAACACCGGGGAGCTGTTTTTT.

This clonotype is termed medium-sized. V gene TRBV6-2 or TRBV6-3 combines with J gene TRBJ2-1; D is perhaps TRBD1 or TRBD2 (5 bases each). The germline V and J ends were trimmed by 2 bases and 15 bases, with 14 bases remaining between them. The CDR3 has 12 residues. Germline V CDR1 and CDR2: MNHEY, SVGEGT. CDR3 sequence reads: CASSYAAHGAFF. The DNA for the CDR3 is TGTGCCAGCAGTTACGCGGCCCACGGGGCGTTCTTC.

This chain joins TRBV20-1 and TRBJ1-1, with D maybe TRBD1 (5 bases). V lost 0 bases and J lost 9, with 17 bases in between. The CDR3 is 14 amino acids. In germline, CDR1 is DFQATT, CDR2 SNEGSKA (reference sequence). In DNA, the CDR3 is TGCAGTGCTAGAGATTTCGCCGGGGGAACTAAAGCTTTCTTT. The encoded protein is CSARDFAGGTKAFF.

This clonotype was recorded at least ten times. The rearrangement links TRBV5-5 to TRBJ2-5, with 9 nucleotides matching TRBD1. This CDR3 has 16 residues. The V and J ends lost 6 bases and 5 bases, in that order; junction bases with no gene match: 14. The germline V gene encodes CDR1 SGHKS and CDR2 YYEKEE (reference sequence). The CDR3 region is CASNPSGQGFLETQYF. CDR3 DNA sequence: TGTGCCAGCAACCCTTCTGGACAGGGGTTTTTGGAGACCCAGTACTTC.

There are many counts of this clonotype. The V gene is TRBV5-6, the J gene TRBJ1-5, with TRBD1 as a possible D gene (5 bases). Trimming removed 0 bases from V and 10 bases from J, with 14 bases in between. The CDR3 is made up of 14 amino acids. The germline V gene has CDR1 SGHDT and CDR2 YYEEEE. CDR3 DNA sequence: TGTGCCAGCAGCTTGGTAGGGGAGGGTTCCCCCCAGCATTTT. Its protein is CASSLVGEGSPQHF.

In regard to this clonotype: With a much larger clone just one base away, this may be a read error. The V and J genes are TRBV24-1 and TRBJ1-2; TRBD1 agrees at 9 bases. Germline CDR1 is KGHDR and CDR2 is SFDVKD. This CDR3 contains 14 residues. The CDR3 sequence: CATSDPGQGPGNTF. Here the CDR3 DNA reads TGTGCCACCAGTGATCCCGGACAGGGGCCTGGCAACACCTTC.

A few counts support this clonotype. This chain links TRBV12-3 or TRBV12-4 with TRBJ1-3; D unclear. CDR3 length equals 11 residues. The ends were cut back, 3 bases at V and 6 bases at J, with 3 bases in the middle. The CDR3 DNA sequence: TGTGCCAGCAGTTTCGCAAACACCATATATTTT. It codes for CASSFANTIYF.

This clonotype was picked up many times. This sequence joins TRBV5-1 and TRBJ2-2; 9 bases agree with TRBD2. CDR1 and CDR2 from the germline V gene are SGHRS and YFSETQ. The trim removed 2 bases at V and 5 bases at J, leaving 4 bases unmatched. This CDR3 is built from 15 residues. DNA of the CDR3: TGCGCCAGCAGCTTTTTAGCGGGAGATACCGGGGAGCTGTTTTTT. Translating gives CASSFLAGDTGELFF.

The chain is built from TRBV5-1 and TRBJ2-3, with 12 bases lining up with TRBD2. Trimming took 4 bases from V and 1 from J; bases not matched to a gene: 4. The CDR3 sequence is 16 residues long. Germline V CDR1 and CDR2: SGHRS, YFSETQ. DNA for the CDR3: TGCGCCAGCAGCCAACTAGCGGGAGGAGGCACAGATACGCAGTATTTT. Amino acid sequence: CASSQLAGGGTDTQYF.

The genes are TRBV5-1 and TRBJ2-7; TRBD2 aligns across 11 bases. Germline CDR1 is SGHRS and CDR2 is YFSETQ. Losses at the gene ends were 4 bases for V and 0 bases for J; bases not matched to a gene: 9. CDR3 size: 17 residues. The CDR3 region is CASSEGQTSGVSYEQYF. In DNA form, the CDR3 reads TGCGCCAGCAGCGAGGGACAGACTAGCGGGGTCTCCTACGAGCAGTACTTC.

This clonotype was counted many times. This chain connects TRBV20-1 to TRBJ2-7; 7 positions agree with TRBD1. Germline CDR1 and CDR2: DFQATT and SNEGSKA (reference sequence). J was trimmed by 3 bases and V by 6 bases; bases with no gene match: 11. There are 14 residues in the CDR3. CDR3 DNA: TGCAGTGCGACCGGGACAGAGGTTTACTACGAGCAGTACTTC. Protein product: CSATGTEVYYEQYF.

A few counts support this clonotype. A much larger clone sits a single nucleotide away, making a read error possible. J is TRBJ1-5 and V is TRBV7-2, with a possible D match to TRBD1 (6 bases). Deletions cut 2 bases from V and 5 bases from J, with 10 bases between. The germline gives CDR1 SGHTA, CDR2 FQGNSA. CDR3 size: 14 residues. In DNA, the CDR3 is TGTGCCAGCAGCTTATCGGGGGGCTATCAGCCCCAGCATTTT. Protein sequence: CASSLSGGYQPQHF.

The chain combines TRBV7-9 with TRBJ1-2; D is perhaps TRBD1 (5 bases). V was trimmed by 5 bases and J by 5 bases, leaving 18 bases between them. Germline CDR1 SEHNR, CDR2 FQNEAQ (reference sequence). The CDR3 is 15 amino acids. CDR3 in DNA: TGTGCCAGCAGCGTTATCACCGGGACTGGTTATGGCTACACCTTC. Translating gives CASSVITGTGYGYTF.

This clonotype was counted only a few times. A much larger clone lies one base from this, so it may be a read error. The V gene is TRBV5-1, the J gene TRBJ2-4; D may match TRBD1 or TRBD2 (5 bases each). Trimming shortened V by 0 bases and J by 0 bases, and 16 bases separated the two germline ends. The length of the CDR3 is 18 residues. Germline V gives CDR1 SGHRS, CDR2 YFSETQ. As DNA, the CDR3 is TGCGCCAGCAGCTTGGCCCTGGGACGGGAAACAGCCAAAAACATTCAGTACTTC. It is translated as CASSLALGRETAKNIQYF.

This clonotype was detected many times. The V gene is TRBV12-3 or TRBV12-4, the J gene TRBJ1-2; D unresolved. Trimming took off 3 bases at V and 4 bases at J, with 6 bases between the two ends. This CDR3 is 12 amino acids long. CDR3 sequence reads: CASSFSSYGYTF. In DNA, the CDR3 is TGTGCCAGCAGTTTTTCCAGCTATGGCTACACCTTC.

The V and J genes are TRBV6-5 and TRBJ1-2; TRBD1 matches at 9 bases. The CDR3 consists of 16 residues. CDR1 is MNHEY, CDR2 SVGAGI, per germline. Trimming cost V 6 bases and J 6 bases; bases outside gene matches: 14. CDR3 region: CASSSPGTGSLNGYTF. As DNA, the CDR3 is TGTGCCAGCAGCTCCCCCGGGACAGGGTCATTGAATGGCTACACCTTC.

Regarding this clonotype: Because the CDR3 is missing its conserved closing phenylalanine or tryptophan, this is likely a read error. As DNA, the CDR3 is TGTGCCAGCAGACGGACATGGGGCGCCGCAGATACGCAGTATCTT. It codes for CASRRTWGAADTQYL. The V call is TRBV6-5, the J call TRBJ2-3, with D possibly being TRBD1 (5 bases). Germline lookup yields CDR1 MNHEY and CDR2 SVGAGI. This CDR3 region has 15 residues. V was clipped by 6 bases and J by 4 bases, with 17 bases between them.